These 21 T cell receptor beta chains originate from one sample sequenced in a study of CD8+ T cells in alopecia areata. The sequencing template was cDNA reverse transcribed from extracted RNA. The assay was immunoSEQ multiplex PCR, and TCRdb's table has in-frame clones only and misses some. The repertoire holds 150,000 to 200,000 clones, with roughly 60% as singletons. Treatment defined: oral pan-JAK inhibitor, 5-10 mg twice daily. Source: CD4+ T cells sorted from blood, taken at approximately week 60, from a patient treated with tofacitinib. These receptors were taken from a human donor with alopecia areata.

The J gene is TRBJ1-2, the V gene TRBV29-1, with TRBD1 matching over 8 bases. This CDR3 spans 14 amino acids. Germline CDR1 reads SQVTM; CDR2 reads ANQGSEA. V lost 6 bases to trimming and J lost 4 bases; unmatched junction nucleotides: 10. The CDR3 loop is CSVAKDRAFYGYTF. The DNA of the CDR3 is TGCAGCGTCGCGAAGGACAGGGCGTTCTATGGCTACACCTTC.

This clone has a handful of counts. The chain recombines TRBV6-5 with TRBJ1-2; TRBD1 might be the D (6 bases). Germline lookup yields CDR1 MNHEY and CDR2 SVGAGI. This CDR3 is built from 13 residues. V gave up 7 bases and J gave up 8 bases, with 17 bases separating them. CDR3 in DNA: TGTGCCAGCATCAAAGCCGGGGGGCTAGGCTACACCTTC. Amino acids: CASIKAGGLGYTF.

V is TRBV27 and J is TRBJ1-6; 9 bases fit TRBD1. In germline, CDR1 is MNHEY, CDR2 SMNVEV (reference sequence). Trimming at V came to 2 bases and at J to 6 bases, leaving 11 bases not matched to a gene. CDR3 length equals 18 residues. The CDR3 protein is CASSLSGTGSSLNSPLHF. The CDR3 DNA sequence: TGTGCCAGCAGTTTAAGTGGGACAGGGAGTAGTCTTAATTCACCCCTCCACTTT.

The chain employs TRBV10-3 and TRBJ1-2; the D gene is possibly TRBD1 (6 bases). The germline V gene encodes CDR1 ENHRY and CDR2 SYGVKD. The CDR3 runs to 13 residues. V was shortened by 8 bases and J by 4 bases, with 14 bases between the two germline ends. CDR3 sequence: CAIFGGSGYGYTF. Written as DNA, the CDR3 is TGTGCCATCTTTGGGGGCAGTGGCTATGGCTACACCTTC.

This rearrangement joins TRBV7-2 to TRBJ2-5; D gene uncertain. This CDR3 is 14 amino acids long. V dropped 1 base and J dropped 2 bases, with 8 bases sitting between them. Germline-derived CDR1 and CDR2 are SGHTA and FQGNSA. The CDR3 sequence is CASSLELGQETQYF. CDR3 DNA: TGTGCCAGCAGCTTAGAGCTTGGACAAGAGACCCAGTACTTC. The whole variable domain, remainder taken from reference TRBV7-2 and TRBJ2-5, is GAGVSQSPSNKVTEKGKDVELRCDPISGHTALYWYRQSLGQGLEFLIYFQGNSAPDKSGLPSDRFSAERTGGSVSTLTIQRTQQEDSAVYLCASSLELGQETQYFGPGTRLLVL.

Only a few counts were recorded for this clone. CDR3 bases: TGTGCCAGCAGCTTGGTCCCCAGGAACATTCAGTACTTC. As protein: CASSLVPRNIQYF. This chain connects TRBV5-6 to TRBJ2-4; D is ambiguous. The CDR3 spans 13 residues. V lost 0 bases and J lost 7, with 8 bases in between. CDR1 SGHDT and CDR2 YYEEEE come from the germline V gene. The full variable domain, in which reference TRBV5-6 and TRBJ2-4 provide the parts outside the CDR3, is DAGVTQSPTHLIKTRGQQVTLRCSPKSGHDTVSWYQQALGQGPQFIFQYYEEEERQRGNFPDRFSGHQFPNYSSELNVNALLLGDSALYLCASSLVPRNIQYFGAGTRLSVL.

This clone occurred once. V is TRBV6-6 and J is TRBJ1-2; no firm D call. Germline V CDR1 and CDR2: MNHNY, SVGAGI (reference sequence). Trimming took off 6 bases at V and 5 bases at J, with 19 bases between the two ends. CDR3 size: 15 residues. The CDR3 here is CASSLNSGRSYGYTF. In DNA form, the CDR3 reads TGTGCCAGCAGCCTTAACAGCGGACGGTCGTATGGCTACACCTTC.

J is TRBJ1-3 and V is TRBV11-1; D is possibly TRBD1 (6 bases). V dropped 5 bases and J dropped 1 base, with 12 bases sitting between them. The germline gives CDR1 SGHAT, CDR2 FQDESV (reference sequence). The CDR3 is 15 amino acids. The CDR3 sequence is CASSKDRISGNTIYF. CDR3 nucleotides: TGTGCCAGCAGCAAAGACAGGATTTCTGGAAACACCATATATTTT.

A few counts support this clone. V is TRBV7-9 and J is TRBJ1-1, with D unresolved. V lost 1 base, J lost 5 bases, and 17 bases lay in between. This CDR3 spans 16 amino acids. CDR1 and CDR2 (germline): SEHNR, FQNEAQ (reference sequence). CDR3 nucleotide sequence: TGTGCCAGCAGCTTAGGAGGTCTGGGAAGGTCAACTGAAGCTTTCTTT. Translated: CASSLGGLGRSTEAFF.

The rearrangement uses TRBV15 and TRBJ2-1, with 8 bases aligning to TRBD2. The CDR3 totals 18 residues. The germline V gene has CDR1 LNHNV and CDR2 YYDKDF (reference sequence). J lost 3 bases, V lost 3 bases, and 13 bases had no gene match. CDR3 sequence (DNA): TGTGCCACCAGCAGTAGTCCAGCCCAGGCGGGGGGCTACAATGAGCAGTTCTTC. It translates to CATSSSPAQAGGYNEQFF.

The CDR3 protein is CASSYSNREAPLHF. CDR3 DNA sequence: TGTGCCAGCAGTTACTCAAACAGGGAGGCACCCCTCCACTTT. V is TRBV6-5 and J is TRBJ1-6; D is perhaps TRBD1 (6 bases). The germline V and J ends were trimmed by 0 bases and 11 bases, with 11 bases remaining between them. The CDR3 consists of 14 residues. The germline gives CDR1 MNHEY, CDR2 SVGAGI.

This chain uses TRBV29-1 with TRBJ2-7, with TRBD1 as a possible D gene (6 bases). V dropped 7 bases and J dropped 1 base, with 14 bases sitting between them. The length of the CDR3 is 13 residues. Germline V CDR1 and CDR2: SQVTM, ANQGSEA. CDR3 amino acids: CSALDSPSYEQYF. The CDR3 bases are TGCAGCGCTTTGGACAGTCCGTCCTACGAGCAGTACTTC.

V usage is TRBV29-1 and J usage is TRBJ1-2; TRBD1 matches at 11 bases. CDR3 size: 14 residues. The V gene's germline CDR1 is SQVTM and CDR2 ANQGSEA. The V segment lost 4 bases and the J segment 2 bases; nucleotides outside the gene matches: 3. Here the CDR3 DNA reads TGCAGCGTTGGCGGGACAGGGGGGAACTATGGCTACACCTTC. Its protein product is CSVGGTGGNYGYTF.

The chain combines TRBV20-1 with TRBJ2-3; D is undetermined. CDR1 and CDR2 (germline): DFQATT, SNEGSKA (reference sequence). Trimming removed 4 bases at V and 6 bases at J, with 8 bases between. The length of the CDR3 is 11 residues. The CDR3 sequence: CSANAADTQYF. As DNA, the CDR3 is TGCAGTGCTAACGCTGCGGATACGCAGTATTTT.

This clone showed up just a few times. The chain carries TRBV15 and TRBJ2-3; 13 bases match TRBD2. The junction had 10 bases not matched to a gene; V was cut back by 8 bases and J by 5 bases. This CDR3 contains 16 residues. Germline CDR1 LNHNV, CDR2 YYDKDF (reference sequence). The CDR3 protein is CATAGLAGDPKDTQYF. CDR3 bases: TGTGCCACCGCCGGACTAGCGGGGGATCCCAAAGATACGCAGTATTTT.

This clone was seen only a few times. One junction end disagrees with the germline gene, perhaps due to a read error. This rearrangement joins TRBV7-7 to TRBJ2-1; 9 nucleotides match TRBD2. The germline V gene encodes CDR1 SSHAT and CDR2 FNYEAQ (reference sequence). This CDR3 contains 14 residues. Here the CDR3 reads CASSSSGVHNEQFF. For the CDR3, the DNA is TGTGCTAGCAGCTCTAGCGGGGTGCACAATGAGCAGTTCTTC. The variable domain in full, completed from reference TRBV7-7 and TRBJ2-1, reads GAGVSQSPRYKVTKRGQDVTLRCDPISSHATLYWYQQALGQGPEFLTYFNYEAQPDKSGLPSDRFSAERPEGSISTLTIQRTEQRDSAMYRCASSSSGVHNEQFFGPGTRLTVL.

V and J are TRBV2 and TRBJ2-5; D is uncertain. V was trimmed by 7 bases and J by 5 bases, leaving 14 bases between them. The CDR3 loop spans 13 amino acids. Germline V gives CDR1 SNHLY, CDR2 FYNNEI. CDR3 DNA: TGTGCCAGCACCGGTCAGCCCGGGGAGACCCAGTACTTC. This translates into CASTGQPGETQYF.

This clone was recorded a few times. The gene calls are TRBV29-1 and TRBJ2-4; a weak D match, TRBD1 (6 bases). V shed 1 base and J shed 4 bases, with 17 bases lying between them. The length of the CDR3 is 16 residues. The germline CDR1 and CDR2 sequences are SQVTM and ANQGSEA. The CDR3 DNA reads TGCAGCGTTGAAGGGATGGGGGCAGCCTCAAAAAACATTCAGTACTTC. Amino acid sequence: CSVEGMGAASKNIQYF.

The chain uses TRBV7-8 and TRBJ2-7; the D call may be TRBD1 or TRBD2 (5 bases each). Germline-derived CDR1 and CDR2 are SGHVS and FQNEAQ. The CDR3 is made up of 14 amino acids. V lost 1 base and J lost 2, with 9 bases in between. The CDR3 loop is CASSLDGGPYEQYF. The CDR3, as DNA: TGTGCCAGCAGCTTAGATGGGGGTCCCTACGAGCAGTACTTC.

For this clone: The sample holds other DNA sequences that translate to the same CDR3. This rearrangement joins TRBV2 to TRBJ1-2; D possibly corresponds to TRBD1 (5 bases). Germline V lookup: CDR1 SNHLY, CDR2 FYNNEI. V shed 6 bases and J shed 4 bases, with 12 bases lying between them. CDR3 length: 13 residues. The CDR3 sequence: CASRPGRSYGYTF. CDR3 bases: TGTGCCAGCAGACCGGGACGTAGCTATGGCTACACCTTC.

The table lists this clone with a few counts. V and J are TRBV6-5 and TRBJ1-5; possibly TRBD1 for D (5 bases). This CDR3 has 15 amino acids. The germline gives CDR1 MNHEY, CDR2 SVGAGI. The V end lost 5 bases, the J end lost 0 bases, and 11 bases lay between the germline ends. The CDR3 sequence is CASSRTGTSNQPQHF. CDR3 in DNA: TGTGCCAGCAGTAGAACAGGCACTAGCAATCAGCCCCAGCATTTT.